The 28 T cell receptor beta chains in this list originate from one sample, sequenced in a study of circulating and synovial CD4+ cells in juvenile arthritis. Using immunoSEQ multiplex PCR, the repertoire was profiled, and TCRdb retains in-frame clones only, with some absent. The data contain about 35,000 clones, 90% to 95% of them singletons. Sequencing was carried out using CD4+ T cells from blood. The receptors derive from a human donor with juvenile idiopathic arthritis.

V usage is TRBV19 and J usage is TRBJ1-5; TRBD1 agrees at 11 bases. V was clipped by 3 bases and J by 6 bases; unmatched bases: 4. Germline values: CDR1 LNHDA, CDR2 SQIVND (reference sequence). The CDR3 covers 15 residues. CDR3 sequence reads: CASSIMGQGGQPQHF. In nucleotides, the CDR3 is TGTGCCAGTAGTATTATGGGACAGGGGGGTCAGCCCCAGCATTTT. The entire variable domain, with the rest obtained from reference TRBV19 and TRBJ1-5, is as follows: DGGITQSPKYLFRKEGQNVTLSCEQNLNHDAMYWYRQDPGQGLRLIYYSQIVNDFQKGDIAEGYSVSREKKESFPLTVTSAQKNPTAFYLCASSIMGQGGQPQHFGDGTRLSIL.

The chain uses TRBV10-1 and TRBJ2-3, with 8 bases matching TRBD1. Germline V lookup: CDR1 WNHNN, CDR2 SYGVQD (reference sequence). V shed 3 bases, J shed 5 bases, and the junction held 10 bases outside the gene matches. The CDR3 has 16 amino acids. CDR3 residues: CASSESGGAVEDTQYF. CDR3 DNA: TGCGCCAGCAGTGAATCAGGGGGCGCCGTGGAAGATACGCAGTATTTT.

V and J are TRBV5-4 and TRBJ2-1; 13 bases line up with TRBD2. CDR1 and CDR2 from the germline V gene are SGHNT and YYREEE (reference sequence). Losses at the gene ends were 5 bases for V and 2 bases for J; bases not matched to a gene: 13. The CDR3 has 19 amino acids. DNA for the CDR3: TGTGCCAGCAGACTCGCCGGGACTAGCGGGATCTTCGCCTACAATGAGCAGTTCTTC. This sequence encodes CASRLAGTSGIFAYNEQFF.

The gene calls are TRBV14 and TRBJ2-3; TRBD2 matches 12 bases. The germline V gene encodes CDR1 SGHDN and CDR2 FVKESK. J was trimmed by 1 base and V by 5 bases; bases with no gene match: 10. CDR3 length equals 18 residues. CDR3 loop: CASSETSGRPRGTDTQYF. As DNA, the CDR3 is TGTGCCAGCAGCGAGACTAGCGGGAGACCCAGGGGCACAGATACGCAGTATTTT.

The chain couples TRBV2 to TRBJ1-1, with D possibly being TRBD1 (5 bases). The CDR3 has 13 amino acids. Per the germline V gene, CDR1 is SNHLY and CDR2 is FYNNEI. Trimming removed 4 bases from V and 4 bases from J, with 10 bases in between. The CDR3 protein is CASSAQGITEAFF. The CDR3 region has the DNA TGTGCCAGCAGTGCCCAGGGAATCACTGAAGCTTTCTTT. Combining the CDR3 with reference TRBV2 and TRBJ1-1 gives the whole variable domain EPEVTQTPSHQVTQMGQEVILRCVPISNHLYFYWYRQILGQKVEFLVSFYNNEISEKSEIFDDQFSVERPDGSNFTLKIRSTKLEDSAMYFCASSAQGITEAFFGQGTRLTVV.

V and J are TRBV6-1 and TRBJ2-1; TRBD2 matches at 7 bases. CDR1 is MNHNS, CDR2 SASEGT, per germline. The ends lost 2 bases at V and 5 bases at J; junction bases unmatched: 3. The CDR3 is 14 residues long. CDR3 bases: TGTGCCAGCAGTGAAAGTCTAGCGGACAATGAGCAGTTCTTC. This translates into CASSESLADNEQFF.

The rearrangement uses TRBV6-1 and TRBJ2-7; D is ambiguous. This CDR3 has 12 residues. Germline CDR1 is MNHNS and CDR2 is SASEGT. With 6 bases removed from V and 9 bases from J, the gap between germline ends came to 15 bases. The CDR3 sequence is CASSTPVRGQYF. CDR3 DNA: TGTGCCAGCAGCACACCTGTACGAGGGCAGTACTTC.

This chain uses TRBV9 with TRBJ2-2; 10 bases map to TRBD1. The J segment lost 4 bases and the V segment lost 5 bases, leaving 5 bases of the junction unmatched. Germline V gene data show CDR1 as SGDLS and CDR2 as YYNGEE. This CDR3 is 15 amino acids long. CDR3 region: CASRSGQGVTGELFF. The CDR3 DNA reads TGTGCCAGCAGAAGCGGACAGGGGGTCACCGGGGAGCTGTTTTTT.

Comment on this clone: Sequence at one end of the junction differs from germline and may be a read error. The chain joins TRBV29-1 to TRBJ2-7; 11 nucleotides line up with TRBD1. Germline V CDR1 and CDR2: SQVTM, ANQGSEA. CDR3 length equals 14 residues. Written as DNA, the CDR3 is TGCAGCGTTATTCCGGGACAGGGGGGCTACGAGCAGTGCTTC. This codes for CSVIPGQGGYEQCF.

The CDR3 spells CASSPPGGGTDTQYF. The DNA for the CDR3 is TGTGCCAGCAGCCCCCCCGGCGGGGGGACAGATACGCAGTATTTT. V is TRBV6-1 and J is TRBJ2-3; 8 nucleotides align to TRBD2. Germline assignment: CDR1 MNHNS and CDR2 SASEGT. This CDR3 is built from 15 residues. J gave up 3 bases and V 6 bases, and 8 bases lay outside the gene matches.

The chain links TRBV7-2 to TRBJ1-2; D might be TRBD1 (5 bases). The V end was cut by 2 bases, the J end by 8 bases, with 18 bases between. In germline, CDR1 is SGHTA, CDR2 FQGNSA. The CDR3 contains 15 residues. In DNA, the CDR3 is TGTGCCAGCAGCTTATGGGCAGGGTGGATGCGGGGCTACACCTTC. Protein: CASSLWAGWMRGYTF.

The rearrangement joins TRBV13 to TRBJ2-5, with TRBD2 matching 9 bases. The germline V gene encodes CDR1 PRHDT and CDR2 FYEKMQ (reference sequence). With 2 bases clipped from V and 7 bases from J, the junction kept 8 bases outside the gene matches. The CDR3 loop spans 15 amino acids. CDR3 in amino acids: CASSLMTSGPWTQYF. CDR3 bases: TGTGCCAGCAGCTTAATGACTAGCGGTCCGTGGACCCAGTACTTC.

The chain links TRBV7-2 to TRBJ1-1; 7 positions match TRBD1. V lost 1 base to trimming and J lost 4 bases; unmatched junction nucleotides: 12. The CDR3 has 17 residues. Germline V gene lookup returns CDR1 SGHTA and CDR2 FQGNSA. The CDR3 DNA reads TGTGCCAGCAGCTTAGTTTCTGTGAAGGGGGCGTTCACTGAAGCTTTCTTT. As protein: CASSLVSVKGAFTEAFF.

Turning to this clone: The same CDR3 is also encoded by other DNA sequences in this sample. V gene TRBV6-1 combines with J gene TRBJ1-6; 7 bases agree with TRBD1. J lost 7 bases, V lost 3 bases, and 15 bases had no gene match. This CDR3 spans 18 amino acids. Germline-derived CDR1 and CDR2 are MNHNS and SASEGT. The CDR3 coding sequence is TGTGCCAGCAGTGACGGGACAGTAAAACCGAGCACAAATTCACCCCTCCACTTT. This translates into CASSDGTVKPSTNSPLHF.

As DNA, the CDR3 is TGCGCCAGTACAGAAACTTCCCGGGGAGATACGCAGTATTTT. This sequence encodes CASTETSRGDTQYF. V and J are TRBV5-1 and TRBJ2-3; D may be TRBD2 (5 bases). Germline loops: CDR1 SGHRS, CDR2 YFSETQ. CDR3 length: 14 residues. V gave up 8 bases and J gave up 5 bases, with 18 bases separating them.

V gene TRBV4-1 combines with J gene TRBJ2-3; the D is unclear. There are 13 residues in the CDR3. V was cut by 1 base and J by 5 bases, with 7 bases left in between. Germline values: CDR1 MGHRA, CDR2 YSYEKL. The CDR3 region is CASSQAFRDTQYF. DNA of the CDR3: TGCGCCAGCAGCCAAGCGTTCAGAGATACGCAGTATTTT.

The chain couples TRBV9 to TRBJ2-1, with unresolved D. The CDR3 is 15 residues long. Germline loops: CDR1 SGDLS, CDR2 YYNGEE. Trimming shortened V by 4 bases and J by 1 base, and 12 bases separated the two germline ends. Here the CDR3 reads CASSPVPESYNEQFF. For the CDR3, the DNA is TGTGCCAGCAGCCCCGTTCCTGAGTCCTACAATGAGCAGTTCTTC.

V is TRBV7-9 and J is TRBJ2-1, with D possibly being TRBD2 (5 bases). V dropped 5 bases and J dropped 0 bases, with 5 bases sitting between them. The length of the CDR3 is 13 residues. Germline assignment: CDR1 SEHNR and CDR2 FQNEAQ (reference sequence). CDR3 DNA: TGTGCCAGCAGCGGGAGCTCCTACAATGAGCAGTTCTTC. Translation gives CASSGSSYNEQFF.

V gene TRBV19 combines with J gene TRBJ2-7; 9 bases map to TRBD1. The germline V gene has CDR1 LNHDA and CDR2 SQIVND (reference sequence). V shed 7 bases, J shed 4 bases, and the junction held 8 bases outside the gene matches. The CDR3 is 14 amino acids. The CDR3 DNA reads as TGTGCCAGTACCCAAGGGGGACAGGGTTACGAGCAGTACTTC. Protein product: CASTQGGQGYEQYF.

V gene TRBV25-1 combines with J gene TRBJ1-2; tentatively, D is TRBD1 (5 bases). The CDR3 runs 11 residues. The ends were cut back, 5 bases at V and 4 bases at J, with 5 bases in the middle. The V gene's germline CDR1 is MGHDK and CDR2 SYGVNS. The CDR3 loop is CASSQGYGYTF. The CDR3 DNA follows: TGTGCCAGCAGTCAGGGCTATGGCTACACCTTC.

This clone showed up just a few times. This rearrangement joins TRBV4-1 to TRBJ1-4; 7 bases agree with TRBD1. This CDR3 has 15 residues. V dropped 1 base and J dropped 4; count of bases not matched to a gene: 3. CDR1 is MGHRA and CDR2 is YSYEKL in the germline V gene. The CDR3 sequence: CASSQGDRFNEKLFF. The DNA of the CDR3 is TGCGCCAGCAGCCAAGGGGACAGATTTAATGAAAAACTGTTTTTT.

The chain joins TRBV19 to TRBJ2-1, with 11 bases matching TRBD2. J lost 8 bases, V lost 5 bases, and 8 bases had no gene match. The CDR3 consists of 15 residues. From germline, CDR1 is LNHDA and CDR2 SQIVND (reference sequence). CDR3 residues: CASSVTSGSQDEQFF. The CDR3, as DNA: TGTGCCAGTAGTGTCACTAGCGGGAGTCAGGATGAGCAGTTCTTC.

The CDR3 here is CASSRASGGQETQYF. The DNA of the CDR3 is TGTGCCAGCAGCCGAGCAAGCGGGGGCCAAGAGACCCAGTACTTC. The chain couples TRBV7-9 to TRBJ2-5; the match to TRBD2 covers 8 bases. The germline V gene has CDR1 SEHNR and CDR2 FQNEAQ (reference sequence). This CDR3 comprises 15 residues. The ends lost 5 bases at V and 1 base at J; junction bases unmatched: 6. Variable domain in full (rest from reference TRBV7-9 and TRBJ2-5): DTGVSQNPRHKITKRGQNVTFRCDPISEHNRLYWYRQTLGQGPEFLTYFQNEAQLEKSRLLSDRFSAERPKGSFSTLEIQRTEQGDSAMYLCASSRASGGQETQYFGPGTRLLVL.

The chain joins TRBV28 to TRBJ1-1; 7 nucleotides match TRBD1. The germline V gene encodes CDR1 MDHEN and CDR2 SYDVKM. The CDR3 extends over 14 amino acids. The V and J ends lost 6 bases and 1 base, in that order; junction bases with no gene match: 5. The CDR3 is CASRPTGKNTEAFF. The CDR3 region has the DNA TGTGCCAGCAGGCCGACAGGGAAGAACACTGAAGCTTTCTTT.

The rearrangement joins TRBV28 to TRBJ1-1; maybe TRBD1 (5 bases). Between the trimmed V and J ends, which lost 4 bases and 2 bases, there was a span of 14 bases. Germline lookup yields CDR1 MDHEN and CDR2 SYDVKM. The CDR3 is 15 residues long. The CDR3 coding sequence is TGTGCCAGCAGTTCGTCGCTGGGGGGAAACACTGAAGCTTTCTTT. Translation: CASSSSLGGNTEAFF.

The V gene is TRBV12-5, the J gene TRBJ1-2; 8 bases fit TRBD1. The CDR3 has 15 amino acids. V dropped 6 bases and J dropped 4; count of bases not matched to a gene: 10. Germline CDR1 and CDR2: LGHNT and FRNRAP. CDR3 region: CASGTERGQVYGYTF. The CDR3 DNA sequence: TGTGCTAGTGGGACCGAGAGGGGACAGGTCTATGGCTACACCTTC.

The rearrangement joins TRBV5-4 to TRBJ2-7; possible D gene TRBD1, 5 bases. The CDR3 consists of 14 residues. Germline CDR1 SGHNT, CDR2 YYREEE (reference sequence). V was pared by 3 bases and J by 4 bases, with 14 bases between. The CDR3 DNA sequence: TGTGCCAGCAGCTCGACAGCCGACTTATACGAGCAGTACTTC. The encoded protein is CASSSTADLYEQYF. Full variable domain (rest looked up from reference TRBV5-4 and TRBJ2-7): ETGVTQSPTHLIKTRGQQVTLRCSSQSGHNTVSWYQQALGQGPQFIFQYYREEENGRGNFPPRFSGLQFPNYSSELNVNALELDDSALYLCASSSTADLYEQYFGPGTRLTVT.

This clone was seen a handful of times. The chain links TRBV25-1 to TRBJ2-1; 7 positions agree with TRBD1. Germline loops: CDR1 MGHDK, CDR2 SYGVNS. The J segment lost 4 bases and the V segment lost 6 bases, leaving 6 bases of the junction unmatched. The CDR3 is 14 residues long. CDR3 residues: CASRETGLYNEQFF. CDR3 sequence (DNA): TGTGCCAGCAGGGAGACAGGGCTGTACAATGAGCAGTTCTTC.